A selection of T cell receptor beta chains follows, all from one sample in a study of blood T cell repertoires in COVID-19. TCRdb's table, derived via immunoSEQ multiplex PCR, lists solely in-frame clones and lacks some. The sample yields about 260,000 clones, 88% seen once. Input material: PBMCs or T cells enriched from blood (not recorded which). The source of these receptors is a woman aged 45-65 years who had recovered from COVID-19. Each CDR3 is given with its conserved first and last residue. A D gene is named only where the DNA matches it firmly. Not all rows give a size; the values are once, few, many and, for expanded clones, a class.

clone_size	d_call	j_call	v_call	cdr3_nt	cdr3_aa
once	TRBD1	TRBJ2-1	TRBV30	TGTGCCTGGAGTAACAGGGGGGTCAATGAGCAGTTCTTC	CAWSNRGVNEQFF
.	.	TRBJ2-2	TRBV29-1	TGCAGCGTTGTAGGACAGTTAAACACCGGGGAGCTGTTTTTT	CSVVGQLNTGELFF
.	.	TRBJ1-5	TRBV7-2	TGTGCCAGCAGCTTACAGGGGCCCCAGCCCCAGCATTTT	CASSLQGPQPQHF
.	TRBD1	TRBJ1-1	TRBV29-1	TGCAGCATTACCGGGACAGGGAGAACTGAAGCTTTCTTT	CSITGTGRTEAFF
.	.	TRBJ1-1	TRBV28	TGTGCCAGCAGTTTATATCGGGTCCGTATGAACACTGAAGCTTTCTTT	CASSLYRVRMNTEAFF
.	.	TRBJ2-7	TRBV28	TGTGCCAGCAGTTTAAGGGGGTCCTACGAGCAGTACTTC	CASSLRGSYEQYF
.	TRBD2	TRBJ2-7	TRBV28	TGTGCCAGCAGTTACGGTCAAACTAGCGGTCTGGTGGACGAGCAGTACTTC	CASSYGQTSGLVDEQYF
once	.	TRBJ2-3	TRBV7-2	TGTGCCAGCAGCCTCAGCGGGCTGAGCACAGATACGCAGTATTTT	CASSLSGLSTDTQYF
.	TRBD1	TRBJ1-3	TRBV9	TGTGCCAGCAGCTCCCGGACAGGGGACGGAAACACCATATATTTT	CASSSRTGDGNTIYF
.	.	TRBJ2-2	TRBV4-2	TGTGCCAGCAGCCAAGTTAGAGGGGAGCTGTTTTTT	CASSQVRGELFF